This TCR beta chain was recovered during a study of blood T cell repertoires in COVID-19. Some clones are missing from TCRdb's copy, which holds only in-frame ones; the method was immunoSEQ multiplex PCR. There are fewer than 150,000 clones in the sample; 88% occur only once, and roughly 8.4% lies in the top ten. This CDR3 is built from 15 residues. Trimming removed 4 bases from V and 2 bases from J; junction bases left unmatched: 5. The germline gives CDR1 SGHNT, CDR2 YYREEE (reference sequence). The sample holds a few counts of this clone. Input material: peripheral blood. V and J are TRBV5-4 and TRBJ2-7; 11 nucleotides align to TRBD1. The clonotype was recovered from a woman in her seventies who had recovered from COVID-19. CDR3 in amino acids: CASSPGQGATYEQYF. The DNA for the CDR3 is TGTGCCAGCAGCCCCGGACAGGGGGCGACCTACGAGCAGTACTTC.